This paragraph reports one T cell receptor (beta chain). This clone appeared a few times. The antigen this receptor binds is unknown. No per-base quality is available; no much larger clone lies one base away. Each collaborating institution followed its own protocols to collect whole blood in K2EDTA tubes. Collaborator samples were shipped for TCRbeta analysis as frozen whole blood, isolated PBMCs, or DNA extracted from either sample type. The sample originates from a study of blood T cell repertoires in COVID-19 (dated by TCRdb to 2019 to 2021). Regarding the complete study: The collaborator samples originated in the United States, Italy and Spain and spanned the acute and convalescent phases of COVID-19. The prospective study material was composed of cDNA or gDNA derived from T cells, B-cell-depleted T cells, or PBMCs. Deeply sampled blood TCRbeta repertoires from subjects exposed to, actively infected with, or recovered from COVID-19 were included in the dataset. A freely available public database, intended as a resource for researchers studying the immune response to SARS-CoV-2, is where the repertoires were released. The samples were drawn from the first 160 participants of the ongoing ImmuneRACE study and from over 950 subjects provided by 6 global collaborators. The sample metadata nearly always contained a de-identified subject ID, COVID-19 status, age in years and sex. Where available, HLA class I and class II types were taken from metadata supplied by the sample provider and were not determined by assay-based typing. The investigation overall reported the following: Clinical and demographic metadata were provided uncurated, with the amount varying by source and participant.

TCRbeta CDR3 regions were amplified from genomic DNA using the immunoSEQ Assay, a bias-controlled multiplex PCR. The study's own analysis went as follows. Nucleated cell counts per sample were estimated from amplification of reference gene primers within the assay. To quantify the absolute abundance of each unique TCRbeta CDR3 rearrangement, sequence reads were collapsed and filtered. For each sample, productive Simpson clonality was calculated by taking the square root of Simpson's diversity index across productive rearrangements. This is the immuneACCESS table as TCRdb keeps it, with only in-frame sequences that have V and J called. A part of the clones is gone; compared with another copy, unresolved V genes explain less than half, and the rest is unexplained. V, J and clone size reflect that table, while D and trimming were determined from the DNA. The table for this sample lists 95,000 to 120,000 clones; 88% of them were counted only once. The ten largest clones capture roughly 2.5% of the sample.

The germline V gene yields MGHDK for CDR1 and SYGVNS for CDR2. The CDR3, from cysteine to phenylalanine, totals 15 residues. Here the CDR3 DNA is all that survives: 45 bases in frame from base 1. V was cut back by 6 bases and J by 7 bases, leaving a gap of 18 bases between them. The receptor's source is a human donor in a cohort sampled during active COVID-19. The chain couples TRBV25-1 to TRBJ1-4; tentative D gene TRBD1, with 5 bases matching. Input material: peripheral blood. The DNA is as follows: TGTGCCAGCAGCCGATCAGGGAGGGTTCGTGAAAAACTGTTTTTT. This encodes CASSRSGRVREKLFF.